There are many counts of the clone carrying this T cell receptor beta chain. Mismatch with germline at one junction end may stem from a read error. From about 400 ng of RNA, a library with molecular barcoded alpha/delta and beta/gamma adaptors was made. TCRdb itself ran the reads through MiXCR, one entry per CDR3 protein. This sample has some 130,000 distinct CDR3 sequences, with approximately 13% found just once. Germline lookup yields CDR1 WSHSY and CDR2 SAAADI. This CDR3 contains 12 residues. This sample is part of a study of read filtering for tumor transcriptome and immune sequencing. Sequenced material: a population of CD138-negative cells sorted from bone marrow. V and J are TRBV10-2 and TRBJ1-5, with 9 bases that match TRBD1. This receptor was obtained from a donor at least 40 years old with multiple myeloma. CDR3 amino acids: CASGQGYQPQHF. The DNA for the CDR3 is TGTGCCAGCGGACAGGGGTATCAGCCCCAGCATTTT.